What follows are 30 T cell receptor beta chains derived from one specimen sequenced in a study of blood T cells in healthy people across ages. Then a second PCR, running roughly 6 to 11 cycles, was carried out with a sample-barcoded 5' primer and a J-beta primer mix. TCRdb itself ran the 5' RACE reads through MiXCR, one entry per CDR3 protein. The sample includes 1.5 million to 2 million distinct CDR3 sequences, almost 35% of them seen just once. Sequencing was carried out using blood. All receptors derive from a woman aged 25 to 39 in good health.

This clonotype was observed many times. This chain links TRBV10-3 with TRBJ2-7; D may be TRBD1 (5 bases). V shed 6 bases and J shed 1 base, with 7 bases lying between them. Germline CDR1 is ENHRY and CDR2 is SYGVKD. This CDR3 contains 12 residues. The CDR3 protein is CAIRDTSYEQYF. The CDR3 DNA is TGTGCCATCAGGGACACTTCCTACGAGCAGTACTTC.

The chain combines TRBV20-1 with TRBJ2-7, with TRBD2 matching over 9 bases. Germline CDR1 is DFQATT and CDR2 is SNEGSKA (reference sequence). J gave up 4 bases and V 6 bases, and 13 bases lay outside the gene matches. CDR3 length: 15 residues. The CDR3: CSATSTVAGAYEQYF. DNA of the CDR3: TGCAGTGCCACCTCTACTGTAGCGGGAGCGTACGAGCAGTACTTC.

This clonotype came up a few times. The rearrangement links TRBV20-1 to TRBJ2-7, with TRBD2 matching over 12 bases. CDR3 length: 15 amino acids. Germline CDR1 is DFQATT and CDR2 is SNEGSKA (reference sequence). V shed 6 bases, J shed 6 bases, and the junction held 12 bases outside the gene matches. CDR3 DNA: TGCAGTGCCCGACTAGCGGGAGCCCTTAACCCCGAGCAGTACTTC. This translates into CSARLAGALNPEQYF.

This clonotype came up a few times. This rearrangement joins TRBV5-1 to TRBJ1-4; 7 positions match TRBD1. The CDR3 has 16 residues. V shed 2 bases and J 2 bases; nucleotides not matched to a gene: 6. Looked up from germline, CDR1 is SGHRS and CDR2 is YFSETQ. The CDR3 loop is CASSFTTGSTNEKLFF. For the CDR3, the DNA is TGCGCCAGCAGCTTCACGACAGGGTCGACTAATGAAAAACTGTTTTTT.

The J gene is TRBJ2-7, the V gene TRBV10-2; D not certain. Per the germline V gene, CDR1 is WSHSY and CDR2 is SAAADI. There are 11 residues in the CDR3. V was trimmed by 6 bases and J by 2 bases, leaving 5 bases between them. CDR3: CASRQTYEQYF. Here the CDR3 DNA reads TGCGCCAGCAGACAGACCTACGAGCAGTACTTC.

This sequence joins TRBV6-6 and TRBJ2-7, with D possibly matching TRBD2 (5 bases). From germline, CDR1 is MNHNY and CDR2 SVGAGI (reference sequence). This CDR3 has 13 amino acids. The V end was cut by 5 bases, the J end by 8 bases, with 16 bases between. The CDR3 sequence: CASSRNRDYKQYF. The CDR3 DNA is TGTGCCAGCAGTCGAAACCGGGATTACAAGCAGTACTTC.

With respect to this clonotype: This may stem from a read error, because a much larger clone lies one nucleotide away. The chain is built from TRBV29-1 and TRBJ2-7; 9 nucleotides agree with TRBD2. Germline CDR1 SQVTM, CDR2 ANQGSEA. This CDR3 comprises 12 residues. Trimming removed 4 bases from V and 7 bases from J; junction bases left unmatched: 5. In DNA, the CDR3 is TGCAGCGTTGCCAGCGGGGGGTTGGAGCAGTACTTC. Its translation: CSVASGGLEQYF.

V usage is TRBV5-1 and J usage is TRBJ2-7, with 9 bases matching TRBD1. Trimming took 2 bases from V and 12 from J; bases not matched to a gene: 18. The germline CDR1 and CDR2 sequences are SGHRS and YFSETQ. The CDR3 is made up of 16 amino acids. In DNA form, the CDR3 reads TGCGCCAGCAGCTTCTCGTCAGACAGGGGGATAGTCATTTGGTACTTC. Its protein product is CASSFSSDRGIVIWYF.

In this sample, this clonotype turned up a few times. V usage is TRBV18 and J usage is TRBJ1-4; the D is unclear. The ends were cut back, 8 bases at V and 5 bases at J, with 18 bases in the middle. Germline CDR1 KGHSH, CDR2 LQKENI. CDR3 length: 15 amino acids. This chain's CDR3 is CASTKDRTENEKLFF. In DNA, the CDR3 is TGTGCCAGCACGAAGGACCGGACGGAAAATGAAAAACTGTTTTTT.

V usage is TRBV21-1 and J usage is TRBJ2-4; the listed D gene, TRBD2, was not tested against the DNA. TRBV21-1 is flagged as a pseudogene. The CDR3 totals 15 residues. CDR3 in DNA: TGTGCCAGACTAGCGGGGCAGCTAGCCAAAAACATTCAGTACTTC. It encodes CARLAGQLAKNIQYF.

This chain connects TRBV5-1 to TRBJ2-2, with TRBD2 matching over 7 bases. Germline V gene lookup returns CDR1 SGHRS and CDR2 YFSETQ. The CDR3 sequence is 14 residues long. Losses at the gene ends were 3 bases for V and 6 bases for J; bases not matched to a gene: 5. As DNA, the CDR3 is TGCGCCAGCAGCTGGACTAGGATGGCCGGGGAGCTGTTTTTT. Its protein product is CASSWTRMAGELFF.

This clonotype was counted between two and nine times. The chain joins TRBV4-1 to TRBJ2-7; D may be TRBD1 (6 bases). CDR3 length: 12 residues. The V and J ends lost 1 base and 11 bases respectively, with 12 bases between them. Germline CDR1 MGHRA, CDR2 YSYEKL. In nucleotides, the CDR3 is TGCGCCAGCAGCCAAGTCCCCGGGACAAAGTACTTC. Amino acid sequence: CASSQVPGTKYF.

The sample holds a few counts of this clonotype. The chain uses TRBV28 and TRBJ2-7; 8 nucleotides agree with TRBD1. The ends lost 9 bases at V and 3 bases at J; junction bases unmatched: 10. The CDR3 totals 14 residues. Germline CDR1 MDHEN, CDR2 SYDVKM. The CDR3 DNA reads as TGTGCCAGTCTGAAGGGGACAGGACTCTACGAGCAGTACTTC. Residues: CASLKGTGLYEQYF.

This clonotype appeared many times. The chain joins TRBV20-1 to TRBJ2-7, with D possibly matching TRBD1 (6 bases). CDR1 is DFQATT and CDR2 is SNEGSKA in the germline V gene (reference sequence). The CDR3 spans 15 residues. Trimming pared 5 bases from V and 2 bases from J, leaving 19 bases between. In nucleotides, the CDR3 is TGCAGTGCTCCTAATACCTTGACAGGACCCTACGAGCAGTACTTC. Amino acids: CSAPNTLTGPYEQYF.

The J gene is TRBJ2-5, the V gene TRBV28; 10 nucleotides align to TRBD2. V gave up 5 bases and J gave up 3 bases; unmatched junction bases: 6. This CDR3 comprises 15 residues. Germline values: CDR1 MDHEN, CDR2 SYDVKM. Here the CDR3 DNA reads TGTGCCAGCAGTACCCGGCTAGCGGGAGAAGAGACCCAGTACTTC. The encoded protein is CASSTRLAGEETQYF.

V and J are TRBV27 and TRBJ2-4; D is uncertain. With the DNA end fitting TRBJ2-7 better, the J assignment may be wrong. The CDR3 is 15 amino acids. In germline, CDR1 is MNHEY, CDR2 SMNVEV (reference sequence). The CDR3 reads CASSFNREGSYEQYF. The CDR3 DNA follows: TGTGCCAGCAGTTTCAACCGAGAAGGGTCCTACGAGCAGTACTTC.

The rearrangement joins TRBV12-3 or TRBV12-4 to TRBJ2-7; D unresolved. Trimming removed 0 bases from V and 3 bases from J, with 9 bases in between. The CDR3 runs 14 residues. The CDR3 loop is CASSLALMGYEQYF. In nucleotides, the CDR3 is TGTGCCAGCAGTTTAGCGCTGATGGGCTACGAGCAGTACTTC.

The sample holds a few counts of this clonotype. This chain links TRBV6-1 with TRBJ2-1; D is unclear. The CDR3 has 15 residues. V lost 0 bases to trimming and J lost 5 bases, with 11 bases between them. CDR1 MNHNS and CDR2 SASEGT come from the germline V gene. The CDR3 DNA is TGTGCCAGCAGTGAAGCGCACGAAGGTAACAATGAGCAGTTCTTC. Its translation is CASSEAHEGNNEQFF.

There are a few counts of this clonotype. V usage is TRBV3-1 and J usage is TRBJ2-5; D possibly uses TRBD1 or TRBD2 (7 bases each). The CDR3 sequence is 16 residues long. Germline V lookup: CDR1 LGHDT, CDR2 YNNKEL (reference sequence). Deletions cut 2 bases from V and 4 bases from J, with 17 bases between. The CDR3 sequence is CASSQRSGGAGETQYF. CDR3 bases: TGTGCCAGCAGCCAAAGGTCAGGGGGGGCCGGAGAGACCCAGTACTTC.

This clonotype appeared a few times. A read error may produce the germline difference seen at one junction end. This chain connects TRBV4-1 to TRBJ1-1, with D possibly matching TRBD1 (5 bases). The CDR3 is 13 residues long. Germline values: CDR1 MGHRA, CDR2 YSYEKL. The CDR3 DNA sequence: TGTGCCAGCAGCCGAGGGGTGAACACTGAAGCTTTCTTT. As protein: CASSRGVNTEAFF.

This clonotype was observed a handful of times. The chain employs TRBV29-1 and TRBJ1-2; D is unclear. CDR3 length: 11 amino acids. With 5 bases removed from V and 2 bases from J, the gap between germline ends came to 6 bases. CDR1 SQVTM and CDR2 ANQGSEA come from the germline V gene. The CDR3 nucleotides are TGCAGCGTTCCTTTCAACTATGGCTACACCTTC. This sequence encodes CSVPFNYGYTF.

Remarks on this clonotype: One end of the junction varies from germline; a read error may be responsible. The chain links TRBV12-5 to TRBJ2-1; 13 positions agree with TRBD2. CDR1 is LGHNT and CDR2 is FRNRAP in the germline V gene. The CDR3 contains 16 residues. CDR3: CAGGLVTSGRAFERFF. The CDR3 bases are TGTGCTGGTGGTTTGGTAACTAGCGGGAGGGCCTTCGAGCGGTTCTTC. Using reference TRBV12-5 and TRBJ2-1 for the parts outside the CDR3, the full variable domain is DARVTQTPRHKVTEMGQEVTMRCQPILGHNTVFWYRQTMMQGLELLAYFRNRAPLDDSGMPKDRFSAEMPDATLATLKIQPSEPRDSAVYFCAGGLVTSGRAFERFFGPGTRLTVL.

In its sample, this clonotype was seen a few times. V and J are TRBV20-1 and TRBJ1-2, with unresolved D. The CDR3 consists of 11 residues. Trimming stripped 2 bases from V and 5 bases from J, with 6 bases between. Germline V gene data show CDR1 as DFQATT and CDR2 as SNEGSKA (reference sequence). The CDR3: CSARSEYGYTF. The CDR3 nucleotides are TGCAGTGCTAGAAGTGAATATGGCTACACCTTC.

In this sample, this clonotype turned up a few times. V is TRBV6-1 and J is TRBJ2-3; 12 bases align to TRBD2. CDR3 length equals 14 residues. Trimming at V came to 1 base and at J to 10 bases, leaving 3 bases not matched to a gene. CDR1 is MNHNS and CDR2 is SASEGT in the germline V gene. The CDR3 DNA reads as TGTGCCAGCAGTGAAGAAGGGACTAGCGGGTCGCAGTATTTT. Protein product: CASSEEGTSGSQYF.

V and J are TRBV27 and TRBJ2-4, with D possibly TRBD1 on 5 matching bases. This CDR3 is built from 15 residues. The ends were cut back, 4 bases at V and 13 bases at J, with 23 bases in the middle. Looked up from germline, CDR1 is MNHEY and CDR2 is SMNVEV (reference sequence). CDR3 amino acids: CASSSQGSSYNEQYF. CDR3 nucleotide sequence: TGTGCCAGCAGTTCTCAGGGAAGTTCCTACAATGAGCAGTACTTC.

As to this clonotype: A much larger clonotype is one base distant, so this may be a read error. V and J are TRBV27 and TRBJ2-5; 7 bases agree with TRBD1. The DNA matches TRBJ2-7 better at its end, which makes the J call doubtful. The germline V gene has CDR1 MNHEY and CDR2 SMNVEV (reference sequence). This CDR3 is built from 13 residues. CDR3 bases: TGTGCCAGCGAACAGGGGCCATCCTACGAGCAGTACTTC. Protein sequence: CASEQGPSYEQYF.

The rearrangement links TRBV28 to TRBJ1-2, with unresolved D. The germline V and J ends were trimmed by 8 bases and 9 bases, with 16 bases remaining between them. The V gene's germline CDR1 is MDHEN and CDR2 SYDVKM. The CDR3 extends over 12 amino acids. CDR3 amino acids: CASSLSLSRYTF. In nucleotides, the CDR3 is TGTGCCAGCTCCTTGTCCCTAAGCCGCTACACCTTC.

The genes are TRBV5-1 and TRBJ2-7, with unresolved D. Germline V gene data show CDR1 as SGHRS and CDR2 as YFSETQ. CDR3 length: 12 residues. Deletions cut 5 bases from V and 5 bases from J, with 11 bases between. CDR3 in amino acids: CASRGVFDEQYF. The CDR3 DNA reads as TGCGCCAGCAGAGGCGTTTTCGACGAGCAGTACTTC. The full variable domain, in which reference TRBV5-1 and TRBJ2-7 provide the parts outside the CDR3, is KAGVTQTPRYLIKTRGQQVTLSCSPISGHRSVSWYQQTPGQGLQFLFEYFSETQRNKGNFPGRFSGRQFSNSRSEMNVSTLELGDSALYLCASRGVFDEQYFGPGTRLTVT.

The chain uses TRBV20-1 and TRBJ2-1, with 11 bases aligning to TRBD2. Trimming took 6 bases from V and 1 from J; bases not matched to a gene: 8. CDR3 size: 16 residues. Per the germline V gene, CDR1 is DFQATT and CDR2 is SNEGSKA (reference sequence). The CDR3 sequence is CSAPPSGRTSYNEQFF. The CDR3 nucleotides are TGCAGTGCACCCCCTAGCGGGAGGACATCCTACAATGAGCAGTTCTTC.

This rearrangement joins TRBV6-5 to TRBJ2-1; perhaps TRBD2 as D (7 bases). The CDR3 is 13 amino acids. Germline V gene data show CDR1 as MNHEY and CDR2 as SVGAGI. The germline V and J ends were trimmed by 6 bases and 10 bases, with 16 bases remaining between them. The CDR3 protein is CASSVVGGREQFF. The CDR3 DNA reads as TGTGCCAGCAGCGTAGTCGGGGGGCGGGAGCAGTTCTTC.